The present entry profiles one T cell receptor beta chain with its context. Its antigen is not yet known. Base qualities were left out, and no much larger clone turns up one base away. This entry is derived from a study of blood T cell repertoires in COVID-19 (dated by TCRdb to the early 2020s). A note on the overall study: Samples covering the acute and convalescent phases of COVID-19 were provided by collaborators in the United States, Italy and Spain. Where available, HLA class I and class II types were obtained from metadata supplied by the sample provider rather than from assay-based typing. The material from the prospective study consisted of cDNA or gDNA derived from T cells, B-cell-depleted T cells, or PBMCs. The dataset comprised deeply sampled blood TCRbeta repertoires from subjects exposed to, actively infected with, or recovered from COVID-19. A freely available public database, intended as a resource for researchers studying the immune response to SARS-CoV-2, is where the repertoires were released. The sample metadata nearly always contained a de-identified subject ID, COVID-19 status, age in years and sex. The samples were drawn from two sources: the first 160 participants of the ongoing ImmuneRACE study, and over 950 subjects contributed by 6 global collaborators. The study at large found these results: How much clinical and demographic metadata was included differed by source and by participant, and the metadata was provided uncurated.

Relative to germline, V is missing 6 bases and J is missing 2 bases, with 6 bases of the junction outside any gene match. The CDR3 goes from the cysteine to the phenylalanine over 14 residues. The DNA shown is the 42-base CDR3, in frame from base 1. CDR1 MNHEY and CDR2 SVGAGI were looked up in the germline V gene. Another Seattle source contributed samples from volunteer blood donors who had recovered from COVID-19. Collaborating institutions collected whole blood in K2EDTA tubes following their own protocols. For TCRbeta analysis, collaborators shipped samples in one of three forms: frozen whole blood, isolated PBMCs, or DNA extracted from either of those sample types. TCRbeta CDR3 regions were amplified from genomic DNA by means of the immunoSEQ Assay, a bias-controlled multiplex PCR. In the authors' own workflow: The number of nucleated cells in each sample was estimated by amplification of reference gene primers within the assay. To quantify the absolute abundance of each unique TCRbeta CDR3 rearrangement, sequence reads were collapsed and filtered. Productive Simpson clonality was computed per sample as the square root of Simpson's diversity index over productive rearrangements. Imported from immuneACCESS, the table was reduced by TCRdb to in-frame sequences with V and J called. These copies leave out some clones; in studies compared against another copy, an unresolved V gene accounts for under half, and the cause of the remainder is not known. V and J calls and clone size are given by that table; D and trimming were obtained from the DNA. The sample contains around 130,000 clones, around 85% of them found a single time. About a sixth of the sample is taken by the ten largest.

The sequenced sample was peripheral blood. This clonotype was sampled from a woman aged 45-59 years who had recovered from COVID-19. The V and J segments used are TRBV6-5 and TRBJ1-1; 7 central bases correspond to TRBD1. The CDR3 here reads CASRGGTANTEAFF. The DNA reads TGTGCCAGCAGGGGCGGGACAGCCAACACTGAAGCTTTCTTT.